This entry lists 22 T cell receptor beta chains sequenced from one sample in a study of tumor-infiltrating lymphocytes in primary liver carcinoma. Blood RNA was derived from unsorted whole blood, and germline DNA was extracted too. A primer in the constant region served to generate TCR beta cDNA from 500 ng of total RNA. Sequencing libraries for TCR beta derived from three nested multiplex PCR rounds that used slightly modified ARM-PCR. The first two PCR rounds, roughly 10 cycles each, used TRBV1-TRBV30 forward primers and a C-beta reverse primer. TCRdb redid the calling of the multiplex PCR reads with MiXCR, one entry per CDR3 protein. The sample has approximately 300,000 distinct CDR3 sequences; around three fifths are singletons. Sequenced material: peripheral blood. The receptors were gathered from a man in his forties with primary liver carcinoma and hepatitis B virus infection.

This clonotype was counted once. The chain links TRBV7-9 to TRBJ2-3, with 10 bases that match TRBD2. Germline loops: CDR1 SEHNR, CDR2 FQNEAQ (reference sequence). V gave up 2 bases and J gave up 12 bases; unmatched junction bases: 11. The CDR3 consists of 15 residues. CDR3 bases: TGTGCCAGCAGCTTACGACTAGCGGGCCGGGATTTCCAGTATTTT. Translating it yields CASSLRLAGRDFQYF.

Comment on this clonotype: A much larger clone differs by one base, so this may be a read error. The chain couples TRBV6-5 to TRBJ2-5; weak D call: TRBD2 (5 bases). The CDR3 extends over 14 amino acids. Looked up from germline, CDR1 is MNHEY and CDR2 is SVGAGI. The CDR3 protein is CPSSYSTTIGAQYF. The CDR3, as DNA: TGTCCCAGCAGTTACTCAACCACCATCGGGGCCCAGTACTTC.

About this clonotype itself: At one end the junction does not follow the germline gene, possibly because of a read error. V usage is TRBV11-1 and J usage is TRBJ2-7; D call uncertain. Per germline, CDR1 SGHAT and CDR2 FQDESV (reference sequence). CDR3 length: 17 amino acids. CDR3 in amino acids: CASSLGPAGESSCEQYF. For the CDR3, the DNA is TGTGCCAGCAGCTTAGGGCCGGCAGGTGAAAGCTCCTGCGAGCAATACTTC. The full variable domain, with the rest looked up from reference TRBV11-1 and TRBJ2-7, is EAEVAQSPRYKITEKSQAVAFWCDPISGHATLYWYRQILGQGPELLVQFQDESVVDDSQLPKDRFSAERLKGVDSTLKIQPAELGDSAMYLCASSLGPAGESSCEQYFGPGTRLTVT.

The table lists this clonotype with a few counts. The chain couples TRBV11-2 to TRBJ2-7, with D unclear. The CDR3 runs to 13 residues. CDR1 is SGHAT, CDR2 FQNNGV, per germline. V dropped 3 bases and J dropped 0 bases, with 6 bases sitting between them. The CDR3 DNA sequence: TGTGCCAGCAGCTTTGATGGCTCCTACGAGCAGTACTTC. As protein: CASSFDGSYEQYF.

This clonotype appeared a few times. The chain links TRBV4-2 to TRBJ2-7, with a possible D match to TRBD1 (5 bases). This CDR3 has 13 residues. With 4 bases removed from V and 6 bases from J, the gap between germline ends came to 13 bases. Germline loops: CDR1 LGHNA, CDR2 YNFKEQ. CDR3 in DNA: TGTGCCAGCAGCCGAGTGGCAGGGTCCGAGCAGTACTTC. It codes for CASSRVAGSEQYF.

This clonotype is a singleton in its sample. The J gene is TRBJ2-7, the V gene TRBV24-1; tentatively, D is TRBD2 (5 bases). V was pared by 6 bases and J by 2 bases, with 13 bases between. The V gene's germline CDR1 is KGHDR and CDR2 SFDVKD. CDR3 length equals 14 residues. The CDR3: CATSPSGGTYEQYF. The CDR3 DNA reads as TGTGCCACCAGTCCCAGCGGCGGTACCTACGAGCAGTACTTC.

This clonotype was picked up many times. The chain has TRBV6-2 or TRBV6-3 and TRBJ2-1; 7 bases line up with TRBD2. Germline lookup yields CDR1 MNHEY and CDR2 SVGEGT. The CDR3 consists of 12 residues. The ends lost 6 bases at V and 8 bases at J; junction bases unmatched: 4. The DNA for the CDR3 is TGTGCCAGCAGCCAGCGGGAATATGAGCAGTTCTTC. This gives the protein CASSQREYEQFF.

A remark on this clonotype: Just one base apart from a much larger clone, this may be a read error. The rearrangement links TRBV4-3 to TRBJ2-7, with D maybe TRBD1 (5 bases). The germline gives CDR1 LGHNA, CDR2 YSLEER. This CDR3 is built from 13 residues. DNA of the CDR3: TGCGCCAGCAACCAAGACAGCTCCTACGAGCAGTACTTC. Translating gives CASNQDSSYEQYF.

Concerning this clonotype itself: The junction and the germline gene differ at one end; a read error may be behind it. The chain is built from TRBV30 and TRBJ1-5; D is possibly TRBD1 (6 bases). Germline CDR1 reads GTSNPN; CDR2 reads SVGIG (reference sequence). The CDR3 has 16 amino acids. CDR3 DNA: TGTGCCTGGAGTGTCCCGGGGCCTGGGGGCAATCAGTCCCAGCATTTT. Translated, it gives CAWSVPGPGGNQSQHF.

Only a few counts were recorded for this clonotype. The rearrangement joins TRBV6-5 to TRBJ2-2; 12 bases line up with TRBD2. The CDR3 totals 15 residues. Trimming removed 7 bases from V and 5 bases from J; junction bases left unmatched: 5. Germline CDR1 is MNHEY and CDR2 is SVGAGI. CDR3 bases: TGTGCCAGCAACCTAGCGGGAGGGGAAACCGGGGAGCTGTTTTTT. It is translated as CASNLAGGETGELFF.

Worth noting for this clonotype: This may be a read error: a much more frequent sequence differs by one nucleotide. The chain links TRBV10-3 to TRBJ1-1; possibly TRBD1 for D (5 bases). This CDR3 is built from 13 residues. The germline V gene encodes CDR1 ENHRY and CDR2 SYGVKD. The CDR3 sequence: CAFRAEASTEAFF. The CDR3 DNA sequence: TGTGCCTTCAGGGCGGAGGCGAGCACTGAAGCTTTCTTT.

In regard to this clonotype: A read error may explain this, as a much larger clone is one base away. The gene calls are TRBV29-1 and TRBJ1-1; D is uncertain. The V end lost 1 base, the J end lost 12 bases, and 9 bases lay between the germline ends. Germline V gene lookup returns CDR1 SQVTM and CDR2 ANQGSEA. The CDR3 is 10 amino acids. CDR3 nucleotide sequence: TGCAGCGTTGAAGGGCCGGGAACTTTCTTT. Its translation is CSVEGPGTFF.

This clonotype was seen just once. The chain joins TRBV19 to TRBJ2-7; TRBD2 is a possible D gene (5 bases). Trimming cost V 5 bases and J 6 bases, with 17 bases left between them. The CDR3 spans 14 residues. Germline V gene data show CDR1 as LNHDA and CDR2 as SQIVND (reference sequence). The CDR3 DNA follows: TGTGCCAGTAGTCATCGGTCAGGACTCAGCGAGCAGTACTTC. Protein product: CASSHRSGLSEQYF.

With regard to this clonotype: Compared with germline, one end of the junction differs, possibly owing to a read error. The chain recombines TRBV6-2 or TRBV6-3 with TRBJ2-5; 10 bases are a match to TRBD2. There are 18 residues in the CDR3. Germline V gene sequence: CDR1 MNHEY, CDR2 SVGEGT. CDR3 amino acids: CARSYPRLAGASGETQYF. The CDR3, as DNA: TGTGCCCGCAGTTACCCTCGTCTAGCGGGAGCCTCCGGGGAGACCCAGTACTTC.

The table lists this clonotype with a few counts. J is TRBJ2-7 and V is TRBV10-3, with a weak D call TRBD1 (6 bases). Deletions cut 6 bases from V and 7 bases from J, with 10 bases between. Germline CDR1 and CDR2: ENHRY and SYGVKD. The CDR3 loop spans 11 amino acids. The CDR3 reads CAIRGQLEQYF. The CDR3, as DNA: TGTGCCATCAGAGGACAGCTAGAGCAGTACTTC.

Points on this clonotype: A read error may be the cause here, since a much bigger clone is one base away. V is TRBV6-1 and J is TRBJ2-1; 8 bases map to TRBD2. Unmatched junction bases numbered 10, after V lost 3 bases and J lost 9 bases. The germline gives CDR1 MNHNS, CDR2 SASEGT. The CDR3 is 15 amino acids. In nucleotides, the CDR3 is TGTGCCAGCAGTGAGCTAGCGGGTTCGGGCAGTGAGCAGTTCTTC. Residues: CASSELAGSGSEQFF.

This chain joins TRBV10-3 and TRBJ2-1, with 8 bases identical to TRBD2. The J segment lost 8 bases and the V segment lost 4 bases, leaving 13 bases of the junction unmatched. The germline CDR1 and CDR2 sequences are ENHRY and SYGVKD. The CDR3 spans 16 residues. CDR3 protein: CAISGQAGVTVDEQFF. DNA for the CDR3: TGTGCCATCAGTGGACAAGCGGGAGTGACGGTAGATGAGCAGTTCTTC.

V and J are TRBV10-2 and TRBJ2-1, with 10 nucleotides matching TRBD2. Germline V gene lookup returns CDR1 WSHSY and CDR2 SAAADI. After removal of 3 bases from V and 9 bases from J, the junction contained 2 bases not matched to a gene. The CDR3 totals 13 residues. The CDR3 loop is CASSEIAGGEQFF. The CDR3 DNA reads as TGCGCCAGCAGTGAAATAGCGGGAGGTGAGCAGTTCTTC.

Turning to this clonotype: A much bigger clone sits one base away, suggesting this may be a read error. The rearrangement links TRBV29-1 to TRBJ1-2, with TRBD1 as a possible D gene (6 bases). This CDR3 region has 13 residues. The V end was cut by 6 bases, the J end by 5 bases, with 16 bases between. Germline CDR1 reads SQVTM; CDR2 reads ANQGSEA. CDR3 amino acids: CSVAHTRGYGYTF. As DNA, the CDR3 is TGCAGCGTAGCCCATACGAGGGGGTATGGCTACACCTTC.

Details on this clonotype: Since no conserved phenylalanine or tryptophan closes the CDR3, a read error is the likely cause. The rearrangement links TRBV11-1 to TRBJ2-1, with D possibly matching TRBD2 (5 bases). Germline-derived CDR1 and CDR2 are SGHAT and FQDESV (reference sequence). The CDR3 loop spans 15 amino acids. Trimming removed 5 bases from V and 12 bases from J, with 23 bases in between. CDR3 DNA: TGTGCCAGCAGCGACTCTAGCTCATCCTACGATGCGCAGTTCTTG. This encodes CASSDSSSSYDAQFL.

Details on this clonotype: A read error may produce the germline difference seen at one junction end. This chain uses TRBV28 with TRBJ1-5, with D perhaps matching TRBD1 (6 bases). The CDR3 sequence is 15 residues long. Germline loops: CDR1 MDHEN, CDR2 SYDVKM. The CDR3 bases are TGTGTCAGCACCCGAGGGGGGGCGGTGGTTCAGCCCCAGCATTTT. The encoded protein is CVSTRGGAVVQPQHF.

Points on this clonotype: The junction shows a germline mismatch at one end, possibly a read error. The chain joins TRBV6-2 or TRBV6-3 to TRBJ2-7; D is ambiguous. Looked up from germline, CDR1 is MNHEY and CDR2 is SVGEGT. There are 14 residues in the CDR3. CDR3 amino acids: CPSRNQDVSYEQYF. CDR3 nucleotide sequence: TGTCCCAGCAGGAATCAGGACGTTTCCTACGAGCAGTACTTC.